Presented here are 9 T cell receptor beta chains from one specimen sequenced in a study of T cell responses to AZD1222 COVID-19 vaccine. Sequencing was performed with immunoSEQ multiplex PCR; in TCRdb, only in-frame clones are kept and a portion is missing. The sample has around 180,000 clones; roughly 88% are singletons. The source was peripheral blood, collected on day 0 of AZD1222 vaccination. Every receptor here comes from an adult in good health.

The genes are TRBV30 and TRBJ1-2, with 10 bases that match TRBD1. The germline V gene has CDR1 GTSNPN and CDR2 SVGIG (reference sequence). V shed 1 base, J shed 5 bases, and the junction held 10 bases outside the gene matches. The CDR3 length is 16 residues. CDR3 nucleotide sequence: TGTGCCTGGAGTGACACCTGGGACAGGGGAGGGTATGGCTACACCTTC. Translating it yields CAWSDTWDRGGYGYTF. The full variable domain, its missing parts supplied by reference TRBV30 and TRBJ1-2, is SQTIHQWPATLVQPVGSPLSLECTVEGTSNPNLYWYRQAAGRGLQLLFYSVGIGQISSEVPQNLSASRPQDRQFILSSKKLLLSDSGFYLCAWSDTWDRGGYGYTFGSGTRLTVV.

This clone occurred a few times. The CDR3 sequence is CASSGAGPEQFF. The CDR3 bases are TGCGCCAGCAGTGGGGCGGGGCCCGAGCAGTTCTTC. The gene calls are TRBV10-1 and TRBJ2-1; possibly TRBD2 for D (6 bases). CDR3 length: 12 residues. Germline CDR1 reads WNHNN; CDR2 reads SYGVQD (reference sequence). V gave up 4 bases and J gave up 10 bases, with 11 bases separating them.

A word on this clone: This specimen includes other DNA sequences encoding the same CDR3. V usage is TRBV19 and J usage is TRBJ2-1; no firm D call. The germline V and J ends were trimmed by 1 base and 3 bases, with 4 bases remaining between them. The CDR3 runs 13 residues. Germline CDR1 reads LNHDA; CDR2 reads SQIVND (reference sequence). In DNA form, the CDR3 reads TGTGCCAGTAGTATAGGCAGCTACAATGAGCAGTTCTTC. Translation gives CASSIGSYNEQFF.

This chain connects TRBV28 to TRBJ2-5; 7 nucleotides align to TRBD2. This CDR3 spans 16 amino acids. The germline V gene encodes CDR1 MDHEN and CDR2 SYDVKM. The V and J ends lost 6 bases and 2 bases, in that order; junction bases with no gene match: 12. The CDR3 region is CASRGGASGLQETQYF. CDR3 nucleotides: TGTGCCAGCAGAGGAGGGGCTAGCGGACTTCAAGAGACCCAGTACTTC.

The J gene is TRBJ1-2, the V gene TRBV12-3 or TRBV12-4, with 9 positions matching TRBD1. CDR3 size: 13 residues. With V trimmed by 6 bases and J by 7 bases, 6 bases remained unmatched. The CDR3 region has the DNA TGTGCCAGCAGACTGGACAGGGGTTCTGGCTACACCTTC. Translation: CASRLDRGSGYTF.

The J gene is TRBJ1-2, the V gene TRBV5-5; D is ambiguous. CDR1 and CDR2 from the germline V gene are SGHKS and YYEKEE (reference sequence). Trimming shortened V by 3 bases and J by 3 bases, and 6 bases separated the two germline ends. The CDR3 totals 12 residues. CDR3 nucleotides: TGTGCCAGCAGCTCCCGCTACTATGGCTACACCTTC. This codes for CASSSRYYGYTF. The whole variable domain, filled in from reference TRBV5-5 and TRBJ1-2, reads DAGVTQSPTHLIKTRGQQVTLRCSPISGHKSVSWYQQVLGQGPQFIFQYYEKEERGRGNFPDRFSARQFPNYSSELNVNALLLGDSALYLCASSSRYYGYTFGSGTRLTVV.

This clone has a handful of counts. The chain links TRBV28 to TRBJ1-6; 7 bases map to TRBD1. This CDR3 spans 15 amino acids. V lost 7 bases and J lost 5; bases outside the gene matches: 8. From germline, CDR1 is MDHEN and CDR2 SYDVKM. The CDR3: CASTPPDRDNSPLHF. The CDR3, as DNA: TGTGCCAGCACCCCCCCTGACAGGGATAATTCACCCCTCCACTTT.

The chain carries TRBV28 and TRBJ1-1; D call uncertain. The CDR3 is 14 amino acids. The germline V and J ends were trimmed by 6 bases and 4 bases, with 15 bases remaining between them. In germline, CDR1 is MDHEN, CDR2 SYDVKM. The CDR3 is CASSPYSLSTEAFF. The DNA for the CDR3 is TGTGCCAGCAGCCCCTACAGTTTAAGCACTGAAGCTTTCTTT.

This clone was seen only once. This chain uses TRBV29-1 with TRBJ2-1; 9 bases are a match to TRBD1. V was clipped by 7 bases and J by 7 bases; unmatched bases: 11. The CDR3 is 14 amino acids. From germline, CDR1 is SQVTM and CDR2 ANQGSEA. CDR3 sequence: CSGDVGQGWNEQFF. CDR3 nucleotides: TGCAGCGGCGACGTCGGACAGGGGTGGAATGAGCAGTTCTTC.